This T cell receptor beta chain was sequenced for a study of human T cells and chemical hapten exposure. Sequencing started from total RNA isolated from unfractionated whole blood. V gave up 2 bases and J gave up 5 bases, with 9 bases separating them. This CDR3 spans 13 amino acids. CDR1 is SGHTA, CDR2 FQGNSA, per germline. This clonotype was counted many times. Within the library, unique molecular identifiers were attached to each individual cDNA molecule. One entry per CDR3 protein, called by TCRdb with MiXCR from the 5' RACE reads. Of about 140,000 distinct CDR3 sequences in the sample, 4.1% were seen once.

This rearrangement joins TRBV7-2 to TRBJ1-1; D remains unclear. The TCR sequence derives from a female donor in good health. This CDR3 reads CASSLSVVTEAFF. CDR3 DNA: TGTGCCAGCAGCTTATCGGTGGTGACTGAAGCTTTCTTT.